Reported below is one T cell receptor beta chain. This CDR3 has 14 amino acids. Germline lookup yields CDR1 GTSNPN and CDR2 SVGIG (reference sequence). The V segment lost 1 base and the J segment 3 bases; nucleotides outside the gene matches: 5. Per the authors' pipeline: Reference gene primer amplification in the assay estimated nucleated cell counts. Sequenced by immunoSEQ multiplex PCR; TCRdb stores in-frame clones only, minus some. V and J calls and clone size are given by that table; D and trimming were obtained from the DNA. The sample includes 350,000 or so clones, roughly 88% of them seen just once. The entry originates in a study of blood T cell repertoires in COVID-19. Study in general: Some COVID-19 samples were acute and others convalescent; all came from the United States, Italy and Spain. T cells, B-cell-depleted T cells, or PBMCs supplied cDNA or gDNA.

The clonotype comes from a woman in her 30s with COVID-19, enrolled during active disease. V and J are TRBV30 and TRBJ2-5; 7 nucleotides match TRBD1. The sample comprised peripheral blood. The CDR3 spells CAWSEGAVEETQYF. Written as DNA, the CDR3 is TGTGCCTGGAGTGAGGGGGCGGTTGAAGAGACCCAGTACTTC.